This T cell receptor beta chain originates from a study of immune evolution from preneoplasia to lung adenocarcinoma. Overall study context: HLA loss of heterozygosity: 5.5% to 8.5% AIS, about 15% MIA, about 35% ADC, none AAH.

TCRdb keeps only in-frame clones here, not all; method: immunoSEQ multiplex PCR. Of 13,000 to 15,000 clones in the sample, 81% were seen once. Points from the study as a whole: Top clone frequencies peaked in normal lung, apparently declining through invasive adenocarcinoma.

Germline V gene sequence: CDR1 SGHVS, CDR2 FQNEAQ. CDR3 size: 18 residues. V dropped 1 base and J dropped 0 bases, with 16 bases sitting between them. Of note for this clone: Its target is not known.

Two lung cancer pathologists independently confirmed each histologic diagnosis. The chain couples TRBV7-8 to TRBJ1-3; no clear D gene. Sequencing used FFPE minimally invasive lung adenocarcinoma tissue. This clonotype was sampled from a person aged 60 to 85 with lung adenocarcinoma. The CDR3 DNA follows: TGTGCCAGCAGCTTAGGTCGGGCTTTGTCCAGCTCTGGAAACACCATATATTTT. Translating gives CASSLGRALSSSGNTIYF.